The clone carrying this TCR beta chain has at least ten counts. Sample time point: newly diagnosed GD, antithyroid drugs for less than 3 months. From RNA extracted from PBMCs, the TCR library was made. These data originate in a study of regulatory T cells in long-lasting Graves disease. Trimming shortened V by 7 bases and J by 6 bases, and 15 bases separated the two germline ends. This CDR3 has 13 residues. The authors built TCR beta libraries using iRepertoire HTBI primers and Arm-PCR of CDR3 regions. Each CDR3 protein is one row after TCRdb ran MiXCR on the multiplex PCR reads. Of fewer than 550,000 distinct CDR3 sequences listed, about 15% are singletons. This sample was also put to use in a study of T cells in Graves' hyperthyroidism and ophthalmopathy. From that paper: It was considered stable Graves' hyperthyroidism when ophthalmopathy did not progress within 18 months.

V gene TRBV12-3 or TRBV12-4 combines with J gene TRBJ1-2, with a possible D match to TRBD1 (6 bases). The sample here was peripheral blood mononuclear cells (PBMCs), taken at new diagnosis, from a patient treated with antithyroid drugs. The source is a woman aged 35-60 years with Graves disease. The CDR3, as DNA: TGTGCCAGCACTCTAATGGGGACAAATGGCTACACCTTC. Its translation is CASTLMGTNGYTF.